The 30 T cell receptor beta chains in this list originate from one sample, sequenced in a study of blood T cells in healthy people across ages. Using a J-beta primer mix together with a sample-barcoded 5' primer, a second PCR was run for roughly 6 to 12 cycles. In TCRdb, the 5' RACE reads were re-called with MiXCR into one record per CDR3 protein. Among over 450,000 distinct CDR3 sequences listed, more than 20% were seen once. This same sample was also part of a study on T cells of mothers and their children.

Sequencing was performed on blood. The source is a boy aged 5-17 years in good health.

The rearrangement uses TRBV3-1 and TRBJ2-7; 8 nucleotides agree with TRBD1. V trimming: 1 base; J trimming: 6 bases; junction bases outside the gene matches: 5. Looked up from germline, CDR1 is LGHDT and CDR2 is YNNKEL (reference sequence). The CDR3 contains 14 residues. In nucleotides, the CDR3 is TGTGCCAGCAGCCAAGGACTCACAGGGGGCGAGCAGTACTTC. It encodes CASSQGLTGGEQYF.

The chain recombines TRBV12-3 or TRBV12-4 with TRBJ2-5; D is ambiguous. With the DNA end fitting TRBJ2-7 better, the J assignment may be wrong. CDR3 length equals 15 residues. CDR3 DNA: TGTGCCAGCAGTTTCTGGGCAGACAAACCCTACGAGCAGTACTTC. It encodes CASSFWADKPYEQYF.

On this clonotype itself: At one boundary the junction diverges from the germline segment, which might be a read error. V and J are TRBV7-7 and TRBJ2-5, with TRBD2 matching 10 bases. The DNA end lines up better with TRBJ2-1; the J call may be wrong. Germline-derived CDR1 and CDR2 are SSHAT and FNYEAQ (reference sequence). The CDR3 totals 17 residues. The CDR3 DNA reads TGTGCTAGCAGCTTAGGAAGGACTAGCGGCCCCTACAATGAGCAGTTCTTC. Amino acids: CASSLGRTSGPYNEQFF.

V usage is TRBV3-1 and J usage is TRBJ2-5; the D is unclear. CDR3 length equals 12 residues. Germline V gene sequence: CDR1 LGHDT, CDR2 YNNKEL (reference sequence). V was shortened by 4 bases and J by 5 bases, with 8 bases between the two germline ends. DNA of the CDR3: TGTGCCAGCAGCCTGAAGTGGGAGACCCAGTACTTC. Protein sequence: CASSLKWETQYF.

Only a few counts were recorded for this clonotype. The chain links TRBV7-8 to TRBJ2-5; 8 positions match TRBD1. The V and J ends lost 8 bases and 11 bases, in that order; junction bases with no gene match: 22. The CDR3 totals 16 residues. Per germline, CDR1 SGHVS and CDR2 FQNEAQ. The CDR3 spells CASLGVAGDRGYGQYF. DNA for the CDR3: TGTGCCAGCCTAGGGGTGGCCGGCGACAGGGGTTACGGGCAGTACTTC. The full variable domain, completed using reference TRBV7-8 and TRBJ2-5, is GAGVSQSPRYKVAKRGQDVALRCDPISGHVSLFWYQQALGQGPEFLTYFQNEAQLDKSGLPSDRFFAERPEGSVSTLKIQRTQQEDSAVYLCASLGVAGDRGYGQYFGPGTRLLVL.

The V gene is TRBV25-1, the J gene TRBJ2-5; possible D gene TRBD1, 6 bases. Germline CDR1 MGHDK, CDR2 SYGVNS. V lost 2 bases, J lost 7 bases, and 26 bases lay in between. The CDR3 has 18 amino acids. CDR3 DNA: TGTGCCAGCAGTGAACCCCTGGGTGGCAGGGGCGCACTTGCGACCCAGTACTTC. Its protein product is CASSEPLGGRGALATQYF.

The chain joins TRBV6-2 or TRBV6-3 to TRBJ2-7, with D perhaps matching TRBD1 (6 bases). CDR1 is MNHEY and CDR2 is SVGEGT in the germline V gene. The CDR3 contains 12 residues. V was trimmed by 2 bases and J by 5 bases, leaving 7 bases between them. The CDR3 protein is CASSYAGDEQYF. CDR3 nucleotides: TGTGCCAGCAGTTACGCAGGGGACGAGCAGTACTTC.

The chain links TRBV9 to TRBJ1-3; a possible D gene is TRBD1 (5 bases). CDR1 is SGDLS, CDR2 YYNGEE, per germline. V was pared by 2 bases and J by 0 bases, with 9 bases between. CDR3 length: 15 amino acids. The CDR3 sequence is CASSVGEFSGNTIYF. The CDR3 DNA sequence: TGTGCCAGCAGCGTGGGGGAATTCTCTGGAAACACCATATATTTT.

The chain is built from TRBV20-1 and TRBJ2-3; 8 nucleotides line up with TRBD2. The V gene end was trimmed by 5 bases and the J gene end by 2 bases; junction bases not matched to a gene: 6. Germline V gene sequence: CDR1 DFQATT, CDR2 SNEGSKA (reference sequence). This CDR3 is 14 amino acids long. CDR3 bases: TGCAGTGCTTTTAGCGGGGCCCTCACAGATACGCAGTATTTT. This encodes CSAFSGALTDTQYF.

This clonotype has more than one count but fewer than ten. The chain links TRBV20-1 to TRBJ2-1; D possibly corresponds to TRBD2 (7 bases). V was shortened by 1 base and J by 7 bases, with 17 bases between the two germline ends. The CDR3 contains 15 residues. CDR1 is DFQATT and CDR2 is SNEGSKA in the germline V gene (reference sequence). The CDR3 spells CSARVTGGQRNEQFF. DNA of the CDR3: TGCAGTGCTAGAGTGACGGGGGGCCAGCGGAATGAGCAGTTCTTC.

V is TRBV7-2 and J is TRBJ1-1; D is undetermined. Between the trimmed V and J ends, which lost 8 bases and 0 bases, there was a span of 13 bases. Germline V gene data show CDR1 as SGHTA and CDR2 as FQGNSA. This CDR3 comprises 14 residues. The CDR3 DNA reads TGTGCCAGCTTTCCCTCGACTCTGAACACTGAAGCTTTCTTT. It encodes CASFPSTLNTEAFF.

This clonotype was seen more than once but under ten times. V usage is TRBV7-2 and J usage is TRBJ2-3, with TRBD1 as a possible D gene (5 bases). Trimming took off 8 bases at V and 9 bases at J, with 15 bases between the two ends. Germline-derived CDR1 and CDR2 are SGHTA and FQGNSA. The CDR3 is 12 residues long. The CDR3 sequence is CASRAPAGTQYF. The CDR3 coding sequence is TGTGCCAGCCGCGCCCCAGCAGGGACGCAGTATTTT.

This clonotype was counted a few times. The CDR3 here is CASSLSGYRGTGELFF. The CDR3 region has the DNA TGTGCCAGCAGCTTATCTGGGTACAGGGGGACCGGGGAGCTGTTTTTT. The genes are TRBV7-2 and TRBJ2-2; 8 bases line up with TRBD1. CDR3 size: 16 residues. The junction had 7 bases not matched to a gene; V was cut back by 2 bases and J by 5 bases. Germline V gene lookup returns CDR1 SGHTA and CDR2 FQGNSA. The full variable domain, with the rest looked up from reference TRBV7-2 and TRBJ2-2, is GAGVSQSPSNKVTEKGKDVELRCDPISGHTALYWYRQSLGQGLEFLIYFQGNSAPDKSGLPSDRFSAERTGGSVSTLTIQRTQQEDSAVYLCASSLSGYRGTGELFFGEGSRLTVL.

The J gene is TRBJ2-5, the V gene TRBV13, with D possibly matching TRBD2 (6 bases). Looked up from germline, CDR1 is PRHDT and CDR2 is FYEKMQ (reference sequence). Trimming left V 1 base short and J 11 bases short, with 11 bases between. The CDR3 consists of 12 residues. DNA of the CDR3: TGTGCCAGCAGCTTAGAGCCGGGAGAGCAGTACTTC. Translation: CASSLEPGEQYF.

The chain joins TRBV12-3 or TRBV12-4 to TRBJ2-7; TRBD1 matches at 11 bases. CDR3 length: 14 residues. The ends lost 7 bases at V and 2 bases at J; junction bases unmatched: 4. The CDR3 reads CASNPGQGAYEQYF. The CDR3 nucleotides are TGTGCCAGCAACCCGGGACAGGGGGCCTACGAGCAGTACTTC.

V gene TRBV5-1 combines with J gene TRBJ2-5; TRBD1 aligns across 7 bases. After removal of 2 bases from V and 2 bases from J, the junction contained 6 bases not matched to a gene. The germline V gene has CDR1 SGHRS and CDR2 YFSETQ. The CDR3 consists of 15 residues. This chain's CDR3 is CASSLGQAGQETQYF. The CDR3 nucleotides are TGCGCCAGCAGCTTAGGACAGGCTGGGCAAGAGACCCAGTACTTC.

The chain recombines TRBV9 with TRBJ1-3, with 9 bases fitting TRBD1. Germline values: CDR1 SGDLS, CDR2 YYNGEE. CDR3 length: 15 amino acids. With V trimmed by 7 bases and J by 3 bases, 8 bases remained unmatched. The CDR3, as DNA: TGTGCCAGCGGTCGGACAGGGGACTATGGAAACACCATATATTTT. Translated: CASGRTGDYGNTIYF.

The table lists this clonotype with a few counts. J is TRBJ1-1 and V is TRBV2, with D possibly TRBD1 on 5 matching bases. Germline CDR1 is SNHLY and CDR2 is FYNNEI. The V end lost 6 bases, the J end lost 3 bases, and 11 bases lay between the germline ends. The CDR3 has 13 residues. CDR3 protein: CASRKTGDTEAFF. The CDR3 region has the DNA TGTGCCAGCAGGAAAACAGGAGACACTGAAGCTTTCTTT.

The rearrangement links TRBV20-1 to TRBJ2-7; the D gene is possibly TRBD2 (5 bases). CDR1 is DFQATT and CDR2 is SNEGSKA in the germline V gene (reference sequence). The CDR3 has 13 residues. V was cut by 8 bases and J by 2 bases, with 16 bases left in between. CDR3 DNA sequence: TGCAGTCCGGCCCGGGATAGTACCTACGAGCAGTACTTC. Its translation: CSPARDSTYEQYF.

This clonotype occurred a few times. CDR3 sequence (DNA): TGTGCCAGCTCAACAGGGGCTTTTACTGAAGCTTTCTTT. Its protein is CASSTGAFTEAFF. The V and J genes are TRBV27 and TRBJ1-1; 7 nucleotides match TRBD1. CDR1 is MNHEY, CDR2 SMNVEV, per germline (reference sequence). J gave up 5 bases and V 8 bases, and 8 bases lay outside the gene matches. This CDR3 contains 13 residues.

This clonotype was seen many times. CDR3 coding DNA: TGCGCCAGCAGCTTAGGGGACATCCAAAGCTCCTACGAGCAGTACTTC. It translates to CASSLGDIQSSYEQYF. The chain links TRBV5-1 to TRBJ2-7, with TRBD1 as a possible D gene (6 bases). There are 16 residues in the CDR3. V was shortened by 2 bases and J by 0 bases, with 15 bases between the two germline ends. CDR1 and CDR2 from the germline V gene are SGHRS and YFSETQ.

This clonotype was counted only a few times. The gene calls are TRBV5-1 and TRBJ2-3; D not certain. V lost 0 bases to trimming and J lost 3 bases, with 8 bases between them. The CDR3 consists of 14 residues. In germline, CDR1 is SGHRS, CDR2 YFSETQ. The CDR3 DNA reads as TGCGCCAGCAGCTTGGAAGCAAATACAGATACGCAGTATTTT. It translates to CASSLEANTDTQYF.

V and J are TRBV4-3 and TRBJ1-4, with D possibly being TRBD1 (6 bases). The CDR3 covers 15 residues. In germline, CDR1 is LGHNA, CDR2 YSLEER. Trimming stripped 6 bases from V and 3 bases from J, with 14 bases between. CDR3 loop: CASRIATGSNEKLFF. CDR3 nucleotide sequence: TGCGCCAGCAGAATCGCGACAGGATCTAATGAAAAACTGTTTTTT.

The chain links TRBV6-5 to TRBJ2-2; a weak D match, TRBD2 (6 bases). The CDR3 consists of 15 residues. Germline lookup yields CDR1 MNHEY and CDR2 SVGAGI. V lost 6 bases, J lost 7 bases, and 18 bases lay in between. This chain's CDR3 is CASRPGGTSSGELFF. Here the CDR3 DNA reads TGTGCCAGCAGACCAGGCGGGACTTCGAGCGGGGAGCTGTTTTTT.

V is TRBV20-1 and J is TRBJ2-3, with D perhaps TRBD2 (5 bases). Trimming stripped 0 bases from V and 5 bases from J, with 18 bases between. CDR1 DFQATT and CDR2 SNEGSKA come from the germline V gene (reference sequence). The CDR3 contains 16 residues. This CDR3 reads CSARDSLVVGRDTQYF. CDR3 bases: TGCAGTGCTAGAGATAGCCTTGTGGTTGGGAGAGATACGCAGTATTTT.

The sample holds a few counts of this clonotype. The rearrangement uses TRBV20-1 and TRBJ1-5; TRBD1 might be the D (5 bases). This CDR3 has 13 amino acids. Germline CDR1 is DFQATT and CDR2 is SNEGSKA (reference sequence). Trimming removed 0 bases at V and 6 bases at J, with 9 bases between. The CDR3 DNA sequence: TGCAGTGCTAGAGATCTTCAGGGTCAGCCCCAGCATTTT. Protein: CSARDLQGQPQHF.

This clonotype occurred a few times. The CDR3 bases are TGCAGTGCTAGCCAGCGACTGCAAGAGACCCAGTACTTC. Its translation: CSASQRLQETQYF. The rearrangement links TRBV20-1 to TRBJ2-5; D unclear. The CDR3 covers 13 residues. Germline loops: CDR1 DFQATT, CDR2 SNEGSKA (reference sequence). Trimming shortened V by 3 bases and J by 2 bases, and 10 bases separated the two germline ends.

This clonotype was detected ten times or more. The gene calls are TRBV6-5 and TRBJ1-4, with 9 bases fitting TRBD1. Germline V gene data show CDR1 as MNHEY and CDR2 as SVGAGI. The V and J ends lost 2 bases and 4 bases, in that order; junction bases with no gene match: 2. This CDR3 spans 15 amino acids. This CDR3 reads CASSYGTGLNEKLFF. In DNA form, the CDR3 reads TGTGCCAGCAGTTACGGGACAGGGCTTAATGAAAAACTGTTTTTT.

The chain employs TRBV14 and TRBJ2-7; perhaps TRBD2 as D (6 bases). The J call could be wrong; TRBJ2-1 is a better fit for the DNA end. Germline CDR1 and CDR2: SGHDN and FVKESK. The CDR3 loop spans 16 amino acids. CDR3 coding DNA: TGTGCCAGCAGCCCCTCTTCGGGAGTGTTCTACAATGAGCAGTTCTTC. Encoded protein: CASSPSSGVFYNEQFF.

V is TRBV6-2 or TRBV6-3 and J is TRBJ1-4; TRBD1 is a possible D gene (5 bases). The CDR3 is made up of 17 amino acids. Germline values: CDR1 MNHEY, CDR2 SVGEGT. The V end was cut by 0 bases, the J end by 5 bases, with 16 bases between. DNA for the CDR3: TGTGCCAGCAGTTACTCTTCCTTCGACAGCAGAAATGAAAAACTGTTTTTT. It translates to CASSYSSFDSRNEKLFF.